The 20 T cell receptor beta chains below all came from one sample that was sequenced in a study of Ad26.COV2.S vaccination and SARS-CoV-2 variants. This sample's treatment: approximately 18 received Ad26.COV2.S at low or high dose, single or two shots; about 5 received placebo; per-sample allocation not given. Samples were taken on day 63 after the first vaccine or placebo injection. Repertoires were generated with immunoSEQ multiplex PCR, while TCRdb's copy carries only in-frame clones and drops some. The table shows about 380,000 clones, with under 90% occurring only once. The sequences come from peripheral blood, collected in a trial of Ad26.COV2.S vaccine versus placebo. These receptor sequences come from a person aged 18-60 years who received the Ad26.COV2.S COVID-19 vaccine or a placebo.

This chain joins TRBV6-2 or TRBV6-3 and TRBJ1-5; D gene ambiguous. Trimming stripped 2 bases from V and 1 base from J, with 12 bases between. The CDR3 has 16 residues. CDR1 MNHEY and CDR2 SVGEGT come from the germline V gene. In DNA, the CDR3 is TGTGCCAGCAGTTACACCCTTGGACGGAGCAATCAGCCCCAGCATTTT. Its translation: CASSYTLGRSNQPQHF.

The chain couples TRBV12-1 to TRBJ2-5; TRBD1 is taken as the D call from the table, unchecked against the DNA. TRBV12-1 is given as a pseudogene. The CDR3 spans 15 residues. In DNA form, the CDR3 reads TGTGCCAGCAGCTTTGGTGGGACAGGGGAAGAGACCCAGTACTTC. Protein: CASSFGGTGEETQYF.

J is TRBJ2-3 and V is TRBV7-9; D may be TRBD1 or TRBD2 (5 bases each). Per the germline V gene, CDR1 is SEHNR and CDR2 is FQNEAQ (reference sequence). The V and J ends lost 5 bases and 1 base respectively, with 13 bases between them. This CDR3 region has 15 residues. The CDR3 nucleotides are TGTGCCAGCAGCATGAGGGACCCCCGCACAGATACGCAGTATTTT. Residues: CASSMRDPRTDTQYF.

J is TRBJ1-2 and V is TRBV2; D remains ambiguous. The CDR3 runs 14 residues. Germline lookup yields CDR1 SNHLY and CDR2 FYNNEI. V lost 5 bases, J lost 3 bases, and 13 bases lay in between. The CDR3 DNA is TGTGCCAGCAGTACCGGAGAAGGTGACTATGGCTACACCTTC. Translating it yields CASSTGEGDYGYTF.

The genes are TRBV27 and TRBJ1-2; D is possibly TRBD1 (5 bases). CDR3 length: 15 amino acids. Trimming cost V 4 bases and J 5 bases, with 17 bases left between them. Germline V lookup: CDR1 MNHEY, CDR2 SMNVEV (reference sequence). CDR3 DNA: TGTGCCAGCAGTTCTCGAGGGGTGGGGCAGTATGGCTACACCTTC. Translation: CASSSRGVGQYGYTF.

CDR3 nucleotide sequence: TGTGCCAGCAGTGAAATCGCCCTAGAGACCCAGTACTTC. It is translated as CASSEIALETQYF. The chain carries TRBV2 and TRBJ2-5; D remains ambiguous. The CDR3 extends over 13 amino acids. V was clipped by 2 bases and J by 4 bases, with 8 bases between them. CDR1 is SNHLY and CDR2 is FYNNEI in the germline V gene.

The CDR3 region is CATTSGTGGRNEQFF. The CDR3 DNA follows: TGTGCCACCACTTCCGGGACAGGGGGCAGGAATGAGCAGTTCTTC. The V and J genes are TRBV19 and TRBJ2-1, with 12 bases aligning to TRBD1. V lost 10 bases to trimming and J lost 7 bases; unmatched junction nucleotides: 11. The CDR3 extends over 15 amino acids. Germline CDR1 is LNHDA and CDR2 is SQIVND (reference sequence).

The chain employs TRBV5-1 and TRBJ2-7; 10 positions agree with TRBD2. V was clipped by 3 bases and J by 1 base; unmatched bases: 7. The CDR3 length is 16 residues. Germline CDR1 is SGHRS and CDR2 is YFSETQ. CDR3 amino acids: CASSSGGLAHSYEQYF. Here the CDR3 DNA reads TGCGCCAGCAGCTCCGGGGGACTAGCGCATTCCTACGAGCAGTACTTC. Filled out from reference TRBV5-1 and TRBJ2-7, the complete variable domain reads KAGVTQTPRYLIKTRGQQVTLSCSPISGHRSVSWYQQTPGQGLQFLFEYFSETQRNKGNFPGRFSGRQFSNSRSEMNVSTLELGDSALYLCASSSGGLAHSYEQYFGPGTRLTVT.

V usage is TRBV6-2 or TRBV6-3 and J usage is TRBJ2-7; D ambiguous. Trimming stripped 4 bases from V and 0 bases from J, with 10 bases between. The CDR3 runs to 14 residues. CDR1 and CDR2 (germline): MNHEY, SVGEGT. CDR3 amino acids: CASSFYYFSYEQYF. For the CDR3, the DNA is TGTGCCAGCAGTTTCTACTACTTCTCCTACGAGCAGTACTTC.

This rearrangement joins TRBV7-2 to TRBJ2-7; D is unresolved. The CDR3 runs 14 residues. Germline V gene data show CDR1 as SGHTA and CDR2 as FQGNSA. V was clipped by 10 bases and J by 0 bases, with 16 bases between them. The CDR3 protein is CATKRTASSYEQYF. In DNA form, the CDR3 reads TGTGCCACCAAAAGGACCGCTAGCTCCTACGAGCAGTACTTC. The variable domain in full, with the rest retrieved from reference TRBV7-2 and TRBJ2-7, is GAGVSQSPSNKVTEKGKDVELRCDPISGHTALYWYRQSLGQGLEFLIYFQGNSAPDKSGLPSDRFSAERTGGSVSTLTIQRTQQEDSAVYLCATKRTASSYEQYFGPGTRLTVT.

Only one count was recorded for this clone. The chain employs TRBV2 and TRBJ1-1; TRBD1 is a possible D gene (5 bases). Looked up from germline, CDR1 is SNHLY and CDR2 is FYNNEI. Trimming took off 8 bases at V and 1 base at J, with 14 bases between the two ends. The CDR3 is made up of 14 amino acids. This CDR3 reads CASQSGGTNTEAFF. The CDR3, as DNA: TGTGCCAGCCAAAGTGGGGGGACGAACACTGAAGCTTTCTTT.

The V gene is TRBV9, the J gene TRBJ2-1, with a tentative D call TRBD2 (6 bases). V was pared by 1 base and J by 0 bases, with 11 bases between. Germline lookup yields CDR1 SGDLS and CDR2 YYNGEE. The CDR3 spans 16 residues. CDR3 nucleotide sequence: TGTGCCAGCAGCGTAACCCGGGAGAGCTCCTACAATGAGCAGTTCTTC. Translated, it gives CASSVTRESSYNEQFF.

This clone was seen only a few times. The V call is TRBV4-1, the J call TRBJ1-5, with D perhaps matching TRBD1 (6 bases). V was trimmed by 8 bases and J by 4 bases, leaving 12 bases between them. Germline loops: CDR1 MGHRA, CDR2 YSYEKL. The CDR3 loop spans 13 amino acids. For the CDR3, the DNA is TGCGCCAGCGGGGCAGGGGTGAATCAGCCCCAGCATTTT. Protein sequence: CASGAGVNQPQHF.

J is TRBJ2-3 and V is TRBV5-1; 8 bases map to TRBD2. CDR3 size: 15 residues. CDR1 and CDR2 (germline): SGHRS, YFSETQ. V trimming: 0 bases; J trimming: 5 bases; junction bases outside the gene matches: 5. CDR3 sequence: CASSLDGRARDTQYF. The CDR3 DNA is TGCGCCAGCAGCTTGGACGGGAGGGCAAGAGATACGCAGTATTTT.

The chain joins TRBV6-1 to TRBJ2-1; either TRBD1 or TRBD2 may fit D (5 bases each). This CDR3 contains 16 residues. Germline CDR1 MNHNS, CDR2 SASEGT. The ends were cut back, 2 bases at V and 0 bases at J, with 11 bases in the middle. CDR3 DNA sequence: TGTGCCAGCAGTGAATCGGGACGGCTCTCCTACAATGAGCAGTTCTTC. Translated: CASSESGRLSYNEQFF.

V is TRBV7-2 and J is TRBJ1-1; D possibly corresponds to TRBD1 (6 bases). The CDR3 length is 15 residues. Trimming stripped 3 bases from V and 1 base from J, with 12 bases between. The germline gives CDR1 SGHTA, CDR2 FQGNSA. CDR3 sequence: CASSFSPGQNTEAFF. In nucleotides, the CDR3 is TGTGCCAGCAGCTTTTCGCCGGGACAGAACACTGAAGCTTTCTTT.

The chain combines TRBV6-1 with TRBJ1-3; D might be TRBD1 (6 bases). Germline V gene data show CDR1 as MNHNS and CDR2 as SASEGT. This CDR3 spans 15 amino acids. Trimming removed 2 bases at V and 2 bases at J, with 10 bases between. DNA of the CDR3: TGTGCCAGCAGTGAATGGGGGCGACCTGGAAACACCATATATTTT. This encodes CASSEWGRPGNTIYF.

The chain has TRBV5-4 and TRBJ2-3; 7 positions match TRBD1. The CDR3 has 15 residues. V shed 0 bases, J shed 4 bases, and the junction held 5 bases outside the gene matches. Germline CDR1 and CDR2: SGHNT and YYREEE (reference sequence). The CDR3 bases are TGTGCCAGCAGCTTGGTGAAGCAGGGGGCAGATACGCAGTATTTT. It codes for CASSLVKQGADTQYF.

The CDR3 nucleotides are TGTGCCACCAGTGATTTGGGCGCCTCCTATGGCTACACCTTC. It encodes CATSDLGASYGYTF. The chain couples TRBV24-1 to TRBJ1-2; D unclear. The CDR3 extends over 14 amino acids. Germline V gene sequence: CDR1 KGHDR, CDR2 SFDVKD. V was pared by 0 bases and J by 4 bases, with 8 bases between.

This chain joins TRBV28 and TRBJ1-4; 9 nucleotides align to TRBD1. The ends lost 1 base at V and 8 bases at J; junction bases unmatched: 5. The CDR3 sequence is 15 residues long. CDR1 and CDR2 from the germline V gene are MDHEN and SYDVKM. Here the CDR3 reads CASSLLGQGEEKLFF. The CDR3 nucleotides are TGTGCCAGCAGTTTATTGGGACAGGGCGAGGAAAAACTGTTTTTT.